The clone carrying this TCR beta chain was seen a single time. What it binds is unknown. This specimen belongs to a study of cytomegalovirus exposure and HLA in healthy donors. The study, taken as a whole, reports: Analysis was performed later, and it showed HLA-associated TCR beta chains to be more clonally expanded than equally common others.

V was cut by 5 bases and J by 6 bases, with 25 bases left in between. There are 17 residues in the CDR3. CDR1 and CDR2 (germline): SEHNR, FQNEAQ (reference sequence). PCR used 60 Vbeta primers and 13 Jbeta primers. As handled by the study authors: Later, an analysis found 75 million to 100 million unique TCR beta chains, and some 10 million of these were shared. Libraries were prepared by immunoSEQ multiplex PCR; TCRdb keeps only in-frame clonotypes and omits some of them. Clonal size and the V and J genes are those of that table, whereas D and trimming came from the DNA. The table records over 75,000 clones, about four fifths of them present only once.

This TCR was sampled from a man aged 25-40 years in good health and CMV-seropositive. The gene calls are TRBV7-9 and TRBJ1-1; D may be TRBD1 (6 bases). Sequenced: PBMCs. CDR3 DNA sequence: TGTGCCAGCAGCCTCAAGGCCATTGGCGGGGGGGCTTCTGAAGCTTTCTTT. Translation gives CASSLKAIGGGASEAFF. The whole variable domain, remainder taken from reference TRBV7-9 and TRBJ1-1, is DTGVSQNPRHKITKRGQNVTFRCDPISEHNRLYWYRQTLGQGPEFLTYFQNEAQLEKSRLLSDRFSAERPKGSFSTLEIQRTEQGDSAMYLCASSLKAIGGGASEAFFGQGTRLTVV.